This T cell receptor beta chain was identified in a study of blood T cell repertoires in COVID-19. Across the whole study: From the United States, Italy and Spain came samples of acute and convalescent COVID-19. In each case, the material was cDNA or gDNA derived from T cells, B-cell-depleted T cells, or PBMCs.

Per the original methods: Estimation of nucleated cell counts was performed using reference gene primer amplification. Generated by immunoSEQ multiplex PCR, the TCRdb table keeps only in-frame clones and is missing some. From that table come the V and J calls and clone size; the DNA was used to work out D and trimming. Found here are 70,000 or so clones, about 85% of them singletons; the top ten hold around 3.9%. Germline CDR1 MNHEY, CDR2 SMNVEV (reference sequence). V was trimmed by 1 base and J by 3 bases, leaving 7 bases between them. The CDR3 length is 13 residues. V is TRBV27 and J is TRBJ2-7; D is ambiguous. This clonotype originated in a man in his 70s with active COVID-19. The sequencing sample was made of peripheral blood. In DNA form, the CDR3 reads TGTGCCAGCAGTTTATTGGGCAACTACGAGCAGTACTTC. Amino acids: CASSLLGNYEQYF.